The clone carrying this T cell receptor beta chain was detected a few times. Its antigen is not known. CDR1 is SNHLY, CDR2 FYNNEI, per germline. This CDR3 is built from 14 residues. The ends were cut back, 4 bases at V and 3 bases at J, with 9 bases in the middle. This sample was included in a study of T-cell memory formation after mild COVID-19. Study details: Largely donor-specific TCR clusters were found. Study-wide results and caveats: Day 15 to 85 contracting clones showed balanced CD4/CD8; day 15 to 37 expanders favored CD4+.

After 5'RACE with constant-segment primers, TCR alpha and TCR beta cDNA libraries carrying sample barcodes and UMIs were obtained. Using its own MiXCR run on the 5' RACE reads, TCRdb lists one record per CDR3 protein. The repertoire holds around 300,000 distinct CDR3 sequences, with approximately 7.6% as singletons. Sequences were obtained from PBMCs or a T cell subset sorted from them (not recorded which). The V and J genes are TRBV2 and TRBJ1-4; D is unresolved. The sequence came from a man between 18 and 35 years old who had mild COVID-19 (a few samples of this study predate the infection). Cell type and time point are not known. The CDR3 bases are TGTGCCAGCAGTGCCAGGATACCTAATGAAAAACTGTTTTTT. Its protein product is CASSARIPNEKLFF.